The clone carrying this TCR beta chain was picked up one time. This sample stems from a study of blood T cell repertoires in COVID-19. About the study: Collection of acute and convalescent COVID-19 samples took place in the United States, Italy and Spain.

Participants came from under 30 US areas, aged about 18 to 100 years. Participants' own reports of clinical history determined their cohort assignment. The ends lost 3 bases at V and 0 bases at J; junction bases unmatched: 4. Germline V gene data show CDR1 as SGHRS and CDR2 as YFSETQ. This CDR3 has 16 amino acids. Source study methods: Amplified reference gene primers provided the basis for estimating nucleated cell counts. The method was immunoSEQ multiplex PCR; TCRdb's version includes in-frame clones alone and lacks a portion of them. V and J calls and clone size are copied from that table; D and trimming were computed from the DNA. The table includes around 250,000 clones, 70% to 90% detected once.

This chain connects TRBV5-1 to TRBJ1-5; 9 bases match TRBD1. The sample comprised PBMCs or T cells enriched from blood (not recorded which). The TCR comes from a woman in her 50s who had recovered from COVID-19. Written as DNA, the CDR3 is TGCGCCAGCAGCTACCGGGACAGGGATAGCAATCAGCCCCAGCATTTT. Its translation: CASSYRDRDSNQPQHF. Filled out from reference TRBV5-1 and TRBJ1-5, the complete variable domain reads KAGVTQTPRYLIKTRGQQVTLSCSPISGHRSVSWYQQTPGQGLQFLFEYFSETQRNKGNFPGRFSGRQFSNSRSEMNVSTLELGDSALYLCASSYRDRDSNQPQHFGDGTRLSIL.